The 25 T cell receptor beta chains listed next were all sequenced from one sample in a study of Ad26.COV2.S vaccination and SARS-CoV-2 variants. Method: immunoSEQ multiplex PCR; TCRdb's copy keeps in-frame clones and lacks some. The sample lists 100,000 or so clones, roughly 75% occurring once. This sample comprised peripheral blood, obtained after recovery from COVID-19. The receptors come from a human donor who had recovered from COVID-19.

The chain employs TRBV5-1 and TRBJ2-7; D perhaps matches TRBD2 (5 bases). V lost 1 base to trimming and J lost 3 bases, with 17 bases between them. This CDR3 spans 16 amino acids. CDR1 and CDR2 (germline): SGHRS, YFSETQ. The CDR3, as DNA: TGCGCCAGCAGCTTGATCGAGGGTCAGGCTATCTACGAGCAGTACTTC. It yields the protein CASSLIEGQAIYEQYF.

The V and J genes are TRBV7-7 and TRBJ1-4, with a weak D call TRBD1 (5 bases). V was shortened by 5 bases and J by 7 bases, with 14 bases between the two germline ends. The CDR3 length is 14 residues. CDR1 and CDR2 (germline): SSHAT, FNYEAQ (reference sequence). CDR3 in DNA: TGTGCCAGCAGCGGGGGGACTATTGGTGAAAAACTGTTTTTT. Translating it yields CASSGGTIGEKLFF.

V gene TRBV7-2 combines with J gene TRBJ1-1; D gene ambiguous. The CDR3 covers 14 residues. Germline values: CDR1 SGHTA, CDR2 FQGNSA. Trimming pared 4 bases from V and 1 base from J, leaving 10 bases between. CDR3 DNA sequence: TGTGCCAGCAGCTGGAGCGCCGGGAACACTGAAGCTTTCTTT. Translation: CASSWSAGNTEAFF.

V is TRBV28 and J is TRBJ1-4; 9 bases fit TRBD1. Trimming at V came to 6 bases and at J to 4 bases, leaving 9 bases not matched to a gene. Germline CDR1 is MDHEN and CDR2 is SYDVKM. CDR3 length: 16 amino acids. The CDR3 is CASSSKPGQGNEKLFF. CDR3 nucleotide sequence: TGTGCCAGCAGCTCAAAACCGGGACAGGGTAATGAAAAACTGTTTTTT.

The table lists this clone with a few counts. The chain uses TRBV5-4 and TRBJ2-5; TRBD1 might be the D (5 bases). Germline loops: CDR1 SGHNT, CDR2 YYREEE (reference sequence). The CDR3 spans 13 residues. Trimming took off 1 base at V and 3 bases at J, with 7 bases between the two ends. CDR3 in amino acids: CASSLKGKETQYF. CDR3 nucleotide sequence: TGTGCCAGCAGCTTGAAGGGGAAAGAGACCCAGTACTTC.

The gene calls are TRBV24-1 and TRBJ2-7, with D perhaps TRBD1 or TRBD2 (5 bases each). The CDR3 contains 15 residues. Germline V CDR1 and CDR2: KGHDR, SFDVKD. V shed 4 bases and J shed 7 bases, with 19 bases lying between them. The CDR3 spells CATSDTGTVRREQYF. As DNA, the CDR3 is TGTGCCACCAGTGACACCGGGACCGTAAGGAGGGAGCAGTACTTC.

This chain links TRBV30 with TRBJ1-2; no definite D call. Between the trimmed V and J ends, which lost 4 bases and 6 bases, there was a span of 18 bases. From germline, CDR1 is GTSNPN and CDR2 SVGIG (reference sequence). This CDR3 spans 14 amino acids. The CDR3 loop reads CAWTPSTQTHGYTF. The CDR3, as DNA: TGTGCCTGGACACCCTCGACACAGACCCATGGCTACACCTTC.

This clone appeared once. The genes are TRBV29-1 and TRBJ2-7; 9 bases map to TRBD1. The CDR3 extends over 14 amino acids. The germline gives CDR1 SQVTM, CDR2 ANQGSEA. J gave up 7 bases and V 5 bases, and 12 bases lay outside the gene matches. CDR3 nucleotide sequence: TGCAGCGTTCCCACGGGACAGGGCTTTCGGGAGCAGTACTTC. Translated, it gives CSVPTGQGFREQYF.

The chain employs TRBV4-1 and TRBJ1-4, with D unclear. The CDR3 consists of 18 residues. The germline gives CDR1 MGHRA, CDR2 YSYEKL. Trimming took off 0 bases at V and 7 bases at J, with 21 bases between the two ends. As DNA, the CDR3 is TGCGCCAGCAGCCAAGAAATGGGTTGGACTGCTGTGTCTGAAAAACTGTTTTTT. Amino acid sequence: CASSQEMGWTAVSEKLFF.

This sequence joins TRBV5-4 and TRBJ1-2, with 8 nucleotides matching TRBD1. This CDR3 is built from 14 residues. CDR1 and CDR2 from the germline V gene are SGHNT and YYREEE (reference sequence). V lost 6 bases, J lost 4 bases, and 8 bases stayed unmatched. CDR3 sequence: CASTTDRARYGYTF. Here the CDR3 DNA reads TGTGCCAGCACCACGGACAGGGCCCGCTATGGCTACACCTTC.

On this clone itself: An end of the junction differs from the germline gene, which may be a read error. This chain connects TRBV7-3 to TRBJ1-1; D ambiguous. The CDR3 extends over 11 amino acids. Germline assignment: CDR1 SGHTA and CDR2 FQGTGA. The CDR3 loop reads CASSWRIIRNF. CDR3 bases: TGTGCCAGCAGCTGGAGGATCATCAGAAATTTT.

The chain couples TRBV25-1 to TRBJ2-7; D unclear. The CDR3 runs to 14 residues. The germline V gene encodes CDR1 MGHDK and CDR2 SYGVNS. Trimming left V 1 base short and J 2 bases short, with 9 bases between. The chain's CDR3 is CASSESQQTYEQYF. The CDR3 DNA reads as TGTGCCAGCAGTGAATCACAGCAGACCTACGAGCAGTACTTC.

Judged by abundance, this clone is medium-sized. This rearrangement joins TRBV12-5 to TRBJ1-2, with TRBD1 identical over 7 bases. The CDR3 is 15 amino acids. The germline CDR1 and CDR2 sequences are LGHNT and FRNRAP. J gave up 4 bases and V 0 bases, and 5 bases lay outside the gene matches. Here the CDR3 reads CASGLVQGQLYGYTF. For the CDR3, the DNA is TGTGCTAGTGGTTTGGTACAGGGGCAGCTCTATGGCTACACCTTC.

Here the CDR3 reads CASSLGGRREQFF. CDR3 bases: TGTGCCAGCAGCTTAGGGGGGCGGCGGGAGCAGTTCTTC. The V and J genes are TRBV7-9 and TRBJ2-1, with D possibly TRBD1 on 6 matching bases. V was trimmed by 1 base and J by 10 bases, leaving 11 bases between them. The germline V gene encodes CDR1 SEHNR and CDR2 FQNEAQ (reference sequence). This CDR3 contains 13 residues. The complete variable domain, with remaining parts taken from reference TRBV7-9 and TRBJ2-1, reads DTGVSQNPRHKITKRGQNVTFRCDPISEHNRLYWYRQTLGQGPEFLTYFQNEAQLEKSRLLSDRFSAERPKGSFSTLEIQRTEQGDSAMYLCASSLGGRREQFFGPGTRLTVL.

This clone is labeled large. The chain links TRBV7-9 to TRBJ1-2; 8 bases line up with TRBD1. J lost 7 bases, V lost 5 bases, and 15 bases had no gene match. The CDR3 spans 16 residues. Per germline, CDR1 SEHNR and CDR2 FQNEAQ (reference sequence). The CDR3 here is CASSPRERQGASGYTF. DNA of the CDR3: TGTGCCAGCAGCCCAAGGGAGCGTCAGGGGGCTTCTGGCTACACCTTC.

The V call is TRBV27, the J call TRBJ2-7, with 11 bases fitting TRBD2. Germline CDR1 is MNHEY and CDR2 is SMNVEV (reference sequence). CDR3 length: 15 residues. J gave up 3 bases and V 6 bases, and 7 bases lay outside the gene matches. CDR3 in amino acids: CASRPTSGGLYEQYF. The CDR3 region has the DNA TGTGCCAGCAGACCTACTAGCGGGGGCCTCTACGAGCAGTACTTC.

This chain uses TRBV30 with TRBJ1-1; 8 bases fit TRBD1. Germline assignment: CDR1 GTSNPN and CDR2 SVGIG (reference sequence). The CDR3 spans 12 residues. V shed 7 bases, J shed 3 bases, and the junction held 4 bases outside the gene matches. CDR3 amino acids: CALTGGDTEAFF. Here the CDR3 DNA reads TGTGCCTTAACAGGGGGGGACACTGAAGCTTTCTTT.

The J gene is TRBJ1-5, the V gene TRBV6-6, with D uncertain. V was cut by 2 bases and J by 6 bases, with 5 bases left in between. Germline values: CDR1 MNHNY, CDR2 SVGAGI (reference sequence). The CDR3 runs 12 residues. CDR3 nucleotide sequence: TGTGCCAGCAGTTACCCCTTTCAGCCCCAGCATTTT. It encodes CASSYPFQPQHF.

V is TRBV2 and J is TRBJ2-3; a weak D match, TRBD1 (5 bases). The germline V gene has CDR1 SNHLY and CDR2 FYNNEI. CDR3 size: 14 residues. V shed 7 bases and J shed 7 bases, with 18 bases lying between them. The CDR3 DNA is TGTGCCAGCACCCCCGTCAGGGCGGAAAATACGCAGTATTTT. This encodes CASTPVRAENTQYF.

This chain uses TRBV11-2 with TRBJ2-4; 9 positions match TRBD1. The CDR3 sequence is 14 residues long. The germline CDR1 and CDR2 sequences are SGHAT and FQNNGV. The J segment lost 5 bases and the V segment lost 5 bases, leaving 4 bases of the junction unmatched. This chain's CDR3 is CASSPRTGENIQYF. For the CDR3, the DNA is TGTGCCAGCAGCCCAAGGACAGGGGAAAACATTCAGTACTTC.

This sequence joins TRBV6-1 and TRBJ1-1; 7 bases are shared with TRBD1. J gave up 6 bases and V 3 bases, and 1 base lay outside the gene matches. This CDR3 has 12 amino acids. The germline gives CDR1 MNHNS, CDR2 SASEGT. The CDR3 reads CASSEGQPEAFF. CDR3 DNA sequence: TGTGCCAGCAGTGAGGGACAGCCTGAAGCTTTCTTT.

The chain employs TRBV3-1 (or the pseudogene TRBV3-2) and TRBJ2-7; TRBD2 might be the D (5 bases). The CDR3 totals 15 residues. The V gene's germline CDR1 is LGHDT and CDR2 YNNKEL (reference sequence). V lost 5 bases to trimming and J lost 6 bases, with 20 bases between them. CDR3 residues: CASSGVGVFFGEQYF. The CDR3 DNA follows: TGTGCCAGCAGCGGGGTCGGGGTTTTTTTCGGCGAGCAGTACTTC.

The chain employs TRBV5-6 and TRBJ2-5; D ambiguous. V lost 0 bases, J lost 5 bases, and 14 bases lay in between. The germline CDR1 and CDR2 sequences are SGHDT and YYEEEE. This CDR3 comprises 15 residues. CDR3 sequence (DNA): TGTGCCAGCAGCTTGGTATATCTGCCCGGGGAGACCCAGTACTTC. Translation: CASSLVYLPGETQYF.

The chain couples TRBV3-1 (or the pseudogene TRBV3-2) to TRBJ1-2; 8 bases line up with TRBD1. The CDR3 is made up of 15 amino acids. Germline CDR1 and CDR2: LGHDT and YNNKEL (reference sequence). V lost 6 bases to trimming and J lost 4 bases; unmatched junction nucleotides: 10. CDR3 DNA: TGTGCCAGCAGTGACAGGGGCTTAGTTTCCTATGGCTACACCTTC. Encoded protein: CASSDRGLVSYGYTF.

This clone was seen a handful of times. The chain joins TRBV6-5 to TRBJ1-1; the D is unclear. The CDR3 contains 12 residues. V was cut by 7 bases and J by 4 bases, with 10 bases left in between. CDR1 is MNHEY and CDR2 is SVGAGI in the germline V gene. CDR3 loop: CASKPGSTEAFF. The CDR3 DNA reads TGTGCCAGCAAGCCAGGTAGCACTGAAGCTTTCTTT.